This T cell receptor beta chain appears in the sequencing data of a study of patients and donors after allogeneic stem cell transplantation. From the RT-PCR reads, TCRdb called clonotypes with MiXCR, one entry per CDR3 protein. The table lists hundreds of thousands of distinct CDR3 sequences, approximately 16% of them singletons. About this clonotype itself: Germline and junction disagree at one end, which may indicate a read error.

The CDR3 contains 12 residues. Germline CDR1 and CDR2: DFQATT and SNEGSKA (reference sequence). The sequenced sample was blood, either unsorted or a sorted T cell fraction (not recorded which). The genes are TRBV20-1 and TRBJ2-2; D call uncertain. The sequence derives from a human donor who was either an allogeneic HSCT recipient or a stem cell or donor lymphocyte infusion donor (not recorded which). It is not recorded whose cells these are; they may come from a transplant donor. CDR3 sequence (DNA): TGCAGTGCTGTCCGGAACGCCGGGGAGCTGTTTTTT. It encodes CSAVRNAGELFF.